The rows below give T cell receptor beta chains drawn from one sample of a study of cytomegalovirus exposure and HLA in healthy donors. The assay was immunoSEQ multiplex PCR, and TCRdb's table has in-frame clones only and misses some. The table shows some 110,000 clones, with roughly four fifths occurring only once. Material: PBMCs. Receptor source: a woman aged 45-60 years in good health and CMV-seropositive. Each CDR3 is given with its conserved first and last residue. Each record gives: V gene, J gene, D gene, clone size, CDR3 DNA, CDR3 protein. The D gene is left open where the match is weak. Expanded clones get a size class; other rows say once, few or many, or leave the size out.

TRBV5-1	TRBJ1-2	NA	NA	TGCGCCAGCAGCTTGCGGGAAGACAGACTAGCCTATGGCTACACCTTC	CASSLREDRLAYGYTF
TRBV9	TRBJ2-3	TRBD2	NA	TGTGCCAGCAGCGTATTAGGTCGCCTAGCGGGGACAGATACGCAGTATTTT	CASSVLGRLAGTDTQYF
TRBV6-5	TRBJ1-2	NA	many	TGTGCCAGCAGTTACTCGCGCGGCTCCCGTGGCTACACCTTC	CASSYSRGSRGYTF
TRBV9	TRBJ2-1	NA	NA	TGTGCCAGCAGCGCTACGGGGGGCCTTAATGAGCAGTTCTTC	CASSATGGLNEQFF
TRBV28	TRBJ1-2	TRBD1	NA	TGTGCCAGCAGAGGACAGGGGGTTGGCTATGGCTACACCTTC	CASRGQGVGYGYTF
TRBV4-1	TRBJ1-1	NA	NA	TGCGCCAGCAGCCAAGACTTGAACACTGAAGCTTTCTTT	CASSQDLNTEAFF
TRBV30	TRBJ2-7	TRBD1	NA	TGTGCCTGGAGTAACAGGGGCTACGAGCAGTACTTC	CAWSNRGYEQYF
TRBV30	TRBJ2-1	TRBD1	few	TGTGCCTGGAGGACAGGGGATTTTAATGAGCAGTTCTTC	CAWRTGDFNEQFF
TRBV5-4	TRBJ2-4	NA	once	TGTGCCAGCAGCTCGCGGGATGGTGACAAAAACATTCAGTACTTC	CASSSRDGDKNIQYF
TRBV29-1	TRBJ1-1	NA	NA	TGCAGCGTTGAGAGGGCAGGCACTGAAGCTTTCTTT	CSVERAGTEAFF
TRBV10-3	TRBJ2-1	TRBD2	NA	TGTGCCATCAGTCCGGGGACTAGCGGATGGAATGAGCAGTTCTTC	CAISPGTSGWNEQFF
TRBV7-8	TRBJ1-5	NA	NA	TGTGCCAGCAGCTTAGTCGCGGGGGGTGGGGGGCACAATCAGCCCCAGCATTTT	CASSLVAGGGGHNQPQHF
TRBV19	TRBJ1-6	TRBD1	NA	TGTGCCAGCAGGGGACAGGTCAATTCCCCCCTCCACTTT	CASRGQVNSPLHF
TRBV7-8	TRBJ1-3	NA	NA	TGTGCCAGCAGCTTCCATTCAGGGGACACCATATATTTT	CASSFHSGDTIYF
TRBV2	TRBJ1-3	NA	NA	TGTGCCAGCAGTGAGGAGGGACTCTCTGGAAACACCATATATTTT	CASSEEGLSGNTIYF
TRBV29-1	TRBJ2-1	NA	NA	TGCAGCGTTCAGGGGTCAAGCTCCTACAATGAGCAGTTCTTC	CSVQGSSSYNEQFF
TRBV7-9	TRBJ2-3	NA	NA	TGTGCCAGCAGCCCACAGGGAGGGTACACAGATACGCAGTATTTT	CASSPQGGYTDTQYF
TRBV7-2	TRBJ1-4	TRBD1	NA	TGTGCCAGCAGCCGACAGGGTAATGAAAAACTGTTTTTT	CASSRQGNEKLFF
TRBV5-1	TRBJ1-6	NA	few	TGCGCCAGCAGCCCCACTGAGGGAGGGTCCTATAATTCACCCCTCCACTTT	CASSPTEGGSYNSPLHF
TRBV5-1	TRBJ2-3	NA	NA	TGCGCCAGCAGCTTGGGAACTGAGGGTGGGGCGCAGTATTTT	CASSLGTEGGAQYF
TRBV27	TRBJ1-6	TRBD1	NA	TGTGCCAGCACTGAGTTTGGACAGGGCAATTCACCCCTCCACTTT	CASTEFGQGNSPLHF
TRBV19	TRBJ1-5	NA	NA	TGTGCCAGTAGTATCTGGCGGGGTAGAGGCAATCAGCCCCAGCATTTT	CASSIWRGRGNQPQHF
TRBV5-1	TRBJ2-5	TRBD1	NA	TGCGCCAGCAGTCCCGGGACAGTAGAGACCCAGTACTTC	CASSPGTVETQYF
TRBV18	TRBJ1-5	NA	NA	TGTGCCAGCTCGTATTCGGAGGGCAATCAGCCCCAGCATTTT	CASSYSEGNQPQHF
TRBV5-6	TRBJ2-5	TRBD1	NA	TGTGCCAGCAGCTTGCAGGGGGCTACAGAGACCCAGTACTTC	CASSLQGATETQYF
TRBV21-1	TRBJ2-2	NA	NA	TGTGCCGCCGGGAGGGGGGGCAGCACCGGGGAGCTGTTTTTT	CAAGRGGSTGELFF
TRBV27	TRBJ2-3	TRBD1	few	TGTGCCAGCAGTTTATCGACAGGGTCCACAGATACGCAGTATTTT	CASSLSTGSTDTQYF
TRBV28	TRBJ1-1	NA	many	TGTGCCAGCAGCTTCCCGCTACAGGGTATGAACACTGAAGCTTTCTTT	CASSFPLQGMNTEAFF
TRBV14	TRBJ1-2	TRBD1	NA	TGTGCCAGCAGCCCCAGAGACAGGGCCCCAGGGTATGGCTACACCTTC	CASSPRDRAPGYGYTF
TRBV4-3	TRBJ1-6	NA	few	TGCGCCAGCAGCCAAGAGCTGGGGAGAGATTCACCCCTCCACTTT	CASSQELGRDSPLHF
TRBV7-7	TRBJ2-7	NA	few	TGTGCTAGCAGCCAGACACCCTCCTACGAGCAGTACTTC	CASSQTPSYEQYF
TRBV19	TRBJ2-3	TRBD2	NA	TGTGCCAGTAGACTCAGCGGGGGGGCCTATTATACGCAGTATTTT	CASRLSGGAYYTQYF
TRBV27	TRBJ1-1	NA	NA	TGTGCCAGCAGCATTAGGGGTTGGAATGCTGAAGCTTTCTTT	CASSIRGWNAEAFF
TRBV7-9	TRBJ2-7	TRBD1	NA	TGTTCCAGCAGCTTAGCTGGGACAGGGACCTACGAGCAGTACTTC	CSSSLAGTGTYEQYF
TRBV5-1	TRBJ1-5	TRBD1	NA	TGCGCCAGCAGCACAGGACAGGACAATCAGCCCCAGCATTTT	CASSTGQDNQPQHF
TRBV11-2	TRBJ1-1	NA	NA	TGTGCCAGCAGCTTAGGGCCGAACACTGAAGCTTTCTTT	CASSLGPNTEAFF
TRBV18	TRBJ2-3	TRBD2	NA	TGTGCCAGCTCACCGTCTCTTAGCGGGGGCACAGATACGCAGTATTTT	CASSPSLSGGTDTQYF
TRBV11-2	TRBJ2-5	NA	NA	TGTGCCAGCAGCTTAGTACAGGGCCAAGAGACCCAGTACTTC	CASSLVQGQETQYF
TRBV7-7	TRBJ2-1	TRBD1	NA	TGTGCTAGCAGCTCCGGGACAGGATCCTACAATGAGCAGTTCTTC	CASSSGTGSYNEQFF
TRBV7-6	TRBJ1-1	NA	few	TGTGCCAGCAGCTTAGTCGGGGGAAACACTGAAGCTTTCTTT	CASSLVGGNTEAFF
TRBV11-2	TRBJ2-2	NA	NA	TGTGCCAGCAGCTTAGCGGGGAGGACCGGGGAGCTGTTTTTT	CASSLAGRTGELFF
TRBV9	TRBJ2-1	NA	NA	TGTGCCAGCAGCCCGACAAACAGGGTTGAGCAGTTCTTC	CASSPTNRVEQFF
TRBV5-1	TRBJ2-3	NA	NA	TGCGCCAGCAGCTTGGGAATAGGAGCCGGCACAGATACGCAGTATTTT	CASSLGIGAGTDTQYF
TRBV7-8	TRBJ2-1	NA	NA	TGTGCCAGCAGCCCTCAAGGAGGTCGGAATGAGCAGTTCTTC	CASSPQGGRNEQFF
TRBV28	TRBJ1-1	TRBD1	many	TGTGCCAGCAGTGATCTGGGACAGGCTGAAGCTTTCTTT	CASSDLGQAEAFF
TRBV7-8	TRBJ2-1	TRBD2	few	TGTGCCAGCAGCTTAGCGGGCGGGGGGGCCTTTGAGCAGTTCTTC	CASSLAGGGAFEQFF
TRBV6-5	TRBJ1-2	NA	NA	TGTGCCAGCAGTTACCTGGGCAGACAGAACTATGGCTACACCTTC	CASSYLGRQNYGYTF
TRBV7-8	TRBJ2-5	TRBD1	once	TGTGCCAGCAGCGCAAATCTAGACAGGGTAGGGACCCAGTACTTC	CASSANLDRVGTQYF
TRBV21-1	TRBJ2-2	NA	NA	TGTGCCAGCAGCACTACAGGGGTGGCGAACACCGGGGAGCTGTTTTTT	CASSTTGVANTGELFF
TRBV5-1	TRBJ1-1	TRBD1	NA	TGCGCCAGCAGCTTGGTACCGGGACAGGGGAGGAACACTGAAGCTTTCTTT	CASSLVPGQGRNTEAFF
TRBV19	TRBJ2-3	TRBD2	NA	TGTGCCAGTAGTCTCTCAGCGGGGGGGCAAGATACGCAGTATTTT	CASSLSAGGQDTQYF
TRBV15	TRBJ2-5	TRBD2	once	TGTGCCACCAGCAGAGATAGGGGACTAGGCGAGACCCAGTACTTC	CATSRDRGLGETQYF
TRBV18	TRBJ2-3	TRBD1	NA	TGTGCCAGCTCACCCATGACAGGGATCGGTGATACGCAGTATTTT	CASSPMTGIGDTQYF
TRBV30	TRBJ1-4	NA	once	TGTGCCTGGAGTGAGGACTGGGGTAATGAAAAACTGTTTTTT	CAWSEDWGNEKLFF
TRBV4-3	TRBJ1-2	TRBD1	few	TGCGCCAGCAGCCATGGAGAGGGGGACAGGGGGCATTATGGCTACACCTTC	CASSHGEGDRGHYGYTF
TRBV5-1	TRBJ1-4	TRBD1	NA	TGCGCCAGCAGCCCTCAAGAGACAGGGGTTCGGGGGTTTCCCGAAAAACTGTTTTTT	CASSPQETGVRGFPEKLFF
TRBV7-8	TRBJ2-3	NA	NA	TGTGCCAGCAGCTTAGTAGGACAGCAAACAGATACGCAGTATTTT	CASSLVGQQTDTQYF
TRBV7-3	TRBJ1-1	NA	NA	TGTGCCAGCAGCCAACGGGAGATAAGGGTGGAATTGAACACTGAAGCTTTCTTT	CASSQREIRVELNTEAFF
TRBV28	TRBJ2-7	NA	NA	TGTGCCAGCACCCGGGACTCCACCTACGAGCAGTACTTC	CASTRDSTYEQYF
TRBV5-1	TRBJ1-1	TRBD1	NA	TGCGCCAGCAGCTTGGCGGGGACAGGGAACACTGAAGCTTTCTTT	CASSLAGTGNTEAFF